A selection of T cell receptor beta chains follows, all from one sample in a study of beta chain features in type 1 diabetes. Clones were read by immunoSEQ multiplex PCR, and TCRdb kept only the in-frame ones, dropping some. The profile shows approximately 170,000 clones, roughly 60% of them singletons. The specimen sequenced was naive CD4+ T cells from blood. The receptors shown here come from a man aged 25 to 40 with type 1 diabetes. Each CDR3 is given with its conserved first and last residue. Fields, in order: V gene, D gene, clone size, J gene, CDR3 protein, CDR3 DNA. The D gene is left open where the match is weak. Clone size, where shown, is once, few, many, or a class for clones that have expanded.

V: TRBV7-2
D: -
size: -
J: TRBJ2-5
CDR3: CASSLGPQETQYF
DNA: TGTGCCAGCAGCTTGGGTCCCCAAGAGACCCAGTACTTC

V: TRBV5-1
D: -
size: once
J: TRBJ2-7
CDR3: CASSLDTYEQYF
DNA: TGCGCCAGCAGCTTGGACACCTACGAGCAGTACTTC

V: TRBV29-1
D: TRBD1
size: -
J: TRBJ1-2
CDR3: CSVERDRTHGYTF
DNA: TGCAGCGTTGAGCGGGACAGGACCCATGGCTACACCTTC

V: TRBV29-1
D: -
size: -
J: TRBJ2-1
CDR3: CSGDMGTYGYNEQFF
DNA: TGCAGCGGAGACATGGGGACTTACGGTTACAATGAGCAGTTCTTC

V: TRBV5-6
D: -
size: -
J: TRBJ2-5
CDR3: CASSLGQGTPQETQYF
DNA: TGTGCCAGCAGCTTGGGTCAGGGGACCCCCCAAGAGACCCAGTACTTC

V: TRBV7-2
D: TRBD2
size: -
J: TRBJ2-5
CDR3: CASSLGGGASETQYF
DNA: TGTGCCAGCAGCTTAGGCGGGGGGGCCTCGGAGACCCAGTACTTC

V: TRBV30
D: TRBD1
size: -
J: TRBJ1-1
CDR3: CAWSGDRGTEAFF
DNA: TGTGCCTGGAGTGGAGACAGGGGGACTGAAGCTTTCTTT

V: TRBV7-7
D: -
size: -
J: TRBJ2-6
CDR3: CATQGGAGANVLTF
DNA: TGTGCCACCCAAGGCGGGGCTGGGGCCAACGTCCTGACTTTC

V: TRBV7-2
D: -
size: once
J: TRBJ1-2
CDR3: CASAEGGHYTF
DNA: TGTGCCAGCGCAGAGGGGGGGCACTACACCTTC

V: TRBV2
D: -
size: once
J: TRBJ2-7
CDR3: CASSPGTYYEQYF
DNA: TGTGCCAGCAGTCCCGGGACGTATTACGAGCAGTACTTC

V: TRBV10-3
D: -
size: few
J: TRBJ2-1
CDR3: CAIRGSSYNEQFF
DNA: TGTGCCATCCGGGGGAGCTCCTACAATGAGCAGTTCTTC

V: TRBV29-1
D: TRBD1
size: -
J: TRBJ1-1
CDR3: CSVSQGMNTEAFF
DNA: TGCAGCGTTTCACAGGGGATGAACACTGAAGCTTTCTTT

V: TRBV30
D: TRBD1
size: few
J: TRBJ2-7
CDR3: CAWGPGTGVPEQYF
DNA: TGTGCCTGGGGCCCCGGGACAGGTGTACCCGAGCAGTACTTC

V: TRBV30
D: -
size: -
J: TRBJ1-1
CDR3: CAWSWTGNTEAFF
DNA: TGTGCCTGGAGTTGGACTGGGAACACTGAAGCTTTCTTT

V: TRBV7-2
D: -
size: few
J: TRBJ2-1
CDR3: CASSLVPGTEQFF
DNA: TGTGCCAGCAGCTTAGTTCCGGGAACTGAGCAGTTCTTC

V: TRBV9
D: -
size: -
J: TRBJ2-2
CDR3: CASSPRRSGLNTGELFF
DNA: TGTGCCAGCAGCCCCCGGAGGAGCGGGCTAAACACCGGGGAGCTGTTTTTT

V: TRBV7-2
D: -
size: -
J: TRBJ2-5
CDR3: CASSARDSLKGWTQYF
DNA: TGTGCCAGCAGCGCGCGGGACTCCCTTAAAGGTTGGACCCAGTACTTC

V: TRBV2
D: TRBD2
size: few
J: TRBJ2-1
CDR3: CASSPGLAGQFF
DNA: TGTGCCAGCAGTCCCGGACTAGCCGGGCAGTTCTTC

V: TRBV29-1
D: -
size: few
J: TRBJ2-1
CDR3: CSVSRLVDNEQFF
DNA: TGCAGCGTTTCCCGACTAGTCGACAATGAGCAGTTCTTC

V: TRBV7-9
D: TRBD2
size: -
J: TRBJ2-3
CDR3: CASSSAWTSGATTDTQYF
DNA: TGTGCCAGCAGCTCGGCCTGGACTAGCGGGGCGACCACAGATACGCAGTATTTT

V: TRBV7-2
D: TRBD1
size: -
J: TRBJ2-7
CDR3: CASSLEGGKEEQYF
DNA: TGTGCCAGCAGCTTAGAAGGGGGCAAAGAAGAGCAGTACTTC

V: TRBV23-1
D: -
size: -
J: TRBJ2-4
CDR3: CASFRGPAKNIQYF
DNA: TGCGCCAGCTTCCGGGGACCAGCCAAAAACATTCAGTACTTC

V: TRBV29-1
D: TRBD1
size: -
J: TRBJ2-3
CDR3: CSVPRTGGLADTQYF
DNA: TGCAGCGTGCCTAGGACAGGGGGCCTGGCAGATACGCAGTATTTT

V: TRBV4-3
D: -
size: -
J: TRBJ1-4
CDR3: CASSPQRSEKLFF
DNA: TGCGCCAGCAGCCCCCAGCGGAGTGAAAAACTGTTTTTT

V: TRBV9
D: TRBD2
size: -
J: TRBJ2-3
CDR3: CASSVGLAGATTDTQYF
DNA: TGTGCCAGCAGCGTAGGTCTAGCGGGGGCCACCACAGATACGCAGTATTTT

V: TRBV7-8
D: -
size: -
J: TRBJ2-2
CDR3: CASSRGLSNTGELFF
DNA: TGTGCCAGCAGCCGAGGATTATCGAACACCGGGGAGCTGTTTTTT

V: TRBV28
D: -
size: -
J: TRBJ2-3
CDR3: CASSNGGESTDTQYF
DNA: TGTGCCAGCAGCAATGGAGGGGAATCGACAGATACGCAGTATTTT

V: TRBV7-9
D: -
size: -
J: TRBJ2-5
CDR3: CASSPRSGSPGTQYF
DNA: TGTGCCAGCAGCCCACGGAGCGGCTCCCCGGGGACCCAGTACTTC

V: TRBV18
D: -
size: -
J: TRBJ2-7
CDR3: CASSQTRELSEQYF
DNA: TGTGCCAGCTCACAGACAAGGGAACTCTCCGAGCAGTACTTC

V: TRBV7-9
D: -
size: -
J: TRBJ2-2
CDR3: CASSSIGGSFTGELFF
DNA: TGTGCCAGCAGCTCCATCGGGGGCAGCTTCACCGGGGAGCTGTTTTTT

V: TRBV25-1
D: TRBD1
size: -
J: TRBJ1-4
CDR3: CATKTGSRPKLFF
DNA: TGTGCCACAAAGACAGGGAGTCGTCCAAAACTGTTTTTT

V: TRBV30
D: TRBD2
size: -
J: TRBJ2-3
CDR3: CAWSTSGVRDTQYF
DNA: TGTGCCTGGAGTACTAGCGGGGTCCGAGATACGCAGTATTTT

V: TRBV7-9
D: -
size: -
J: TRBJ2-5
CDR3: CASSLYGAQYF
DNA: TGTGCCAGCAGCTTATACGGGGCCCAGTACTTC

V: TRBV7-2
D: -
size: -
J: TRBJ2-3
CDR3: CASRTDGTDTQYF
DNA: TGTGCCAGCAGAACGGACGGCACAGATACGCAGTATTTT

V: TRBV29-1
D: -
size: few
J: TRBJ2-1
CDR3: CSVEVGSLSYNEQFF
DNA: TGCAGCGTTGAGGTCGGCAGCCTTTCCTACAATGAGCAGTTCTTC

V: TRBV5-1
D: -
size: -
J: TRBJ2-1
CDR3: CASSLTVGPPRAFF
DNA: TGCGCCAGCAGCTTGACTGTGGGCCCCCCACGGGCGTTCTTC

V: TRBV9
D: TRBD1
size: -
J: TRBJ1-2
CDR3: CASSHPGQGVWYGYTF
DNA: TGTGCCAGCAGCCACCCAGGACAGGGAGTATGGTATGGCTACACCTTC

V: TRBV7-9
D: -
size: -
J: TRBJ1-6
CDR3: CASSSAPNSPLHF
DNA: TGTGCCAGCAGCTCGGCCCCCAATTCACCCCTCCACTTT

V: TRBV30
D: -
size: few
J: TRBJ2-5
CDR3: CAGLLQETQYF
DNA: TGTGCCGGCTTATTACAAGAGACCCAGTACTTC

V: TRBV7-9
D: -
size: -
J: TRBJ2-7
CDR3: CASTRTGESYERQYF
DNA: TGTGCCAGCACCCGAACGGGGGAATCCTACGAGCGGCAGTACTTC

V: TRBV5-1
D: -
size: once
J: TRBJ1-1
CDR3: CASSLVTGEIEAFF
DNA: TGCGCCAGCAGCTTGGTGACAGGAGAGATTGAAGCTTTCTTT

V: TRBV9
D: TRBD1
size: -
J: TRBJ2-6
CDR3: CASSARDSKASGANVLTF
DNA: TGTGCCAGCAGCGCCCGGGACAGTAAGGCCTCTGGGGCCAACGTCCTGACTTTC

V: TRBV7-6
D: -
size: few
J: TRBJ1-6
CDR3: CASSSPIRGKNSSPLHF
DNA: TGTGCCAGCAGCTCACCGATCCGCGGGAAAAACAGTTCACCCCTCCACTTT

V: TRBV30
D: TRBD1
size: few
J: TRBJ2-7
CDR3: CAWLSGTGSHEQYF
DNA: TGTGCCTGGTTGTCCGGGACAGGGTCCCACGAGCAGTACTTC

V: TRBV5-4
D: TRBD1
size: -
J: TRBJ2-5
CDR3: CASSLAMDRPETQYF
DNA: TGTGCCAGCAGCTTGGCCATGGACAGGCCAGAGACCCAGTACTTC

V: TRBV19
D: -
size: -
J: TRBJ2-3
CDR3: CASTNSLRTTDTQYF
DNA: TGTGCCAGTACCAACTCCCTACGAACCACAGATACGCAGTATTTT

V: TRBV7-9
D: -
size: -
J: TRBJ2-1
CDR3: CASSPGTNEQFF
DNA: TGTGCCAGCAGCCCAGGGACGAATGAGCAGTTCTTC

V: TRBV14
D: TRBD1
size: -
J: TRBJ2-5
CDR3: CASSQGTYRGQETQYF
DNA: TGTGCCAGCAGCCAAGGTACCTACAGGGGCCAAGAGACCCAGTACTTC

V: TRBV5-6
D: -
size: -
J: TRBJ2-7
CDR3: CASSPTGYYEQYF
DNA: TGTGCCAGCAGCCCCACAGGGTACTACGAGCAGTACTTC

V: TRBV23-1
D: TRBD2
size: -
J: TRBJ2-3
CDR3: CASTPPGGRGTDTQYF
DNA: TGCGCCAGCACCCCTCCGGGGGGGCGAGGCACAGATACGCAGTATTTT

V: TRBV20-1
D: -
size: -
J: TRBJ2-5
CDR3: CSQGRQETQYF
DNA: TGCAGCCAGGGGAGGCAAGAGACCCAGTACTTC

V: TRBV20-1
D: -
size: few
J: TRBJ2-1
CDR3: CSATYNEQFF
DNA: TGCAGTGCCACCTACAATGAGCAGTTCTTC

V: TRBV5-1
D: -
size: -
J: TRBJ2-3
CDR3: CASSSRTDTQYF
DNA: TGCGCCAGCAGCTCGCGCACAGATACGCAGTATTTT

V: TRBV2
D: -
size: -
J: TRBJ2-3
CDR3: CASRSSSDTQYF
DNA: TGTGCCAGCAGGAGTAGCAGCGATACGCAGTATTTT

V: TRBV29-1
D: -
size: -
J: TRBJ2-5
CDR3: CSVEADLAWGTQYF
DNA: TGCAGCGTTGAGGCCGATCTAGCTTGGGGGACCCAGTACTTC

V: TRBV6-6
D: -
size: few
J: TRBJ2-3
CDR3: CASRVLRDKDTQYF
DNA: TGTGCCAGCAGAGTTCTCAGGGATAAAGATACGCAGTATTTT

V: TRBV6-1
D: -
size: few
J: TRBJ1-2
CDR3: CASSEAGTIYGYTF
DNA: TGTGCCAGCAGTGAAGCAGGCACTATTTATGGCTACACCTTC